The 8 T cell receptor beta chains presented below share a single source sample, sequenced in a study of blood T cells in healthy people across ages. Alongside a J-beta primer mix, a sample-barcoded 5' primer served in a second PCR lasting roughly 7 to 12 cycles. TCRdb passed the 5' RACE reads through MiXCR, listing each CDR3 protein once. The sample comprises 540,000 or so distinct CDR3 sequences, nearly 25% of which are singletons, and just under 9% rests with the top ten. The same specimen was also included in a second study, on T cells of mothers and their children.

The specimen sequenced was blood. These TCRs come from a boy younger than 18 in good health.

Worth noting for this clonotype: The junction shows a germline mismatch at one end, possibly a read error. The chain joins TRBV28 to TRBJ1-1, with TRBD1 as a possible D gene (5 bases). The CDR3 consists of 15 residues. Germline CDR1 and CDR2: MDHEN and SYDVKM. Here the CDR3 reads CASSLGRAVGTEAFF. The CDR3, as DNA: TGTGCCAGCAGTTTGGGCAGGGCGGTGGGCACTGAAGCCTTCTTT.

The rearrangement links TRBV11-2 to TRBJ2-1, with D possibly being TRBD1 (6 bases). The J call may be wrong; the DNA end is better matched by TRBJ2-7. The CDR3 consists of 15 residues. CDR1 SGHAT and CDR2 FQNNGV come from the germline V gene. The CDR3 sequence: CASSLQGYPLYEQYF. The CDR3, as DNA: TGTGCCAGCAGCTTACAGGGGTACCCTCTCTACGAGCAGTACTTC.

Concerning this clonotype: This clone may be a read error of a much larger clone one base away. The chain recombines TRBV14 with TRBJ2-5; TRBD1 or TRBD2 may be the D gene (5 bases each). This CDR3 comprises 12 residues. V was cut by 3 bases and J by 5 bases, with 7 bases left in between. Germline V gene sequence: CDR1 SGHDN, CDR2 FVKESK. DNA of the CDR3: TGTGCCAGCAGCCACGAGGGGGAGACCCAGTACTTC. This gives the protein CASSHEGETQYF.

J is TRBJ2-5 and V is TRBV7-2, with D possibly matching TRBD1 (6 bases). Germline CDR1 SGHTA, CDR2 FQGNSA. This CDR3 is built from 15 residues. The V and J ends lost 6 bases and 3 bases respectively, with 17 bases between them. This CDR3 is CASRSLGAQKETQYF. CDR3 nucleotide sequence: TGTGCCAGCAGATCCCTGGGGGCGCAAAAAGAGACCCAGTACTTC.

This chain connects TRBV11-2 to TRBJ1-2; TRBD1 matches 7 bases. Germline CDR1 and CDR2: SGHAT and FQNNGV. Germline trimming cut 3 bases from V and 2 bases from J; bases unmatched to any gene: 9. This CDR3 has 16 residues. The CDR3 sequence: CASSFGKGQRNYGYTF. The CDR3 nucleotides read TGTGCCAGCAGCTTCGGAAAGGGACAGCGCAACTATGGCTACACCTTC.

This rearrangement joins TRBV12-5 to TRBJ2-2; D not certain. Germline values: CDR1 LGHNT, CDR2 FRNRAP. The CDR3 extends over 12 amino acids. V was cut by 2 bases and J by 5 bases, with 3 bases left in between. CDR3 sequence (DNA): TGTGCTAGTGGTTTGAGTACCGGGGAGCTGTTTTTT. Translating gives CASGLSTGELFF.

The chain is built from TRBV20-1 and TRBJ1-1; tentatively, D is TRBD1 (5 bases). Germline V gene data show CDR1 as DFQATT and CDR2 as SNEGSKA (reference sequence). Trimming shortened V by 2 bases and J by 3 bases, and 10 bases separated the two germline ends. The CDR3 runs to 13 residues. CDR3 amino acids: CSARQDTYTEAFF. The CDR3 DNA sequence: TGCAGTGCTAGACAGGACACTTACACTGAAGCTTTCTTT.

The chain carries TRBV18 and TRBJ2-5; D uncertain. The V gene's germline CDR1 is KGHSH and CDR2 LQKENI. This CDR3 has 14 amino acids. V was clipped by 6 bases and J by 5 bases, with 16 bases between them. CDR3 sequence (DNA): TGTGCCAGCTCCGCTGGATACAGCCGGGAGACCCAGTACTTC. This gives the protein CASSAGYSRETQYF.